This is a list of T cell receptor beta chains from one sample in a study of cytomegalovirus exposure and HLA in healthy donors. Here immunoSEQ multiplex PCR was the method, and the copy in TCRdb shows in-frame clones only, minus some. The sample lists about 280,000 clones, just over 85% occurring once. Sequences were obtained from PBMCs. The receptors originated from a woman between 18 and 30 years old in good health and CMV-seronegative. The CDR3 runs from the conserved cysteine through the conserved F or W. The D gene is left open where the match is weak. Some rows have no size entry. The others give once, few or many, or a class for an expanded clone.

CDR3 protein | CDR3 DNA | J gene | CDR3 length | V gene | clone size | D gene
CASSTQGVYTEAFF | TGTGCCAGCAGTACTCAGGGGGTGTACACTGAAGCTTTCTTT | TRBJ1-1 | 14 | TRBV28 | - | TRBD1
CARTRQASTDTQYF | TGTGCCAGGACAAGGCAGGCTAGCACAGATACGCAGTATTTT | TRBJ2-3 | 14 | TRBV2 | - | -
CASSALAGGGDEQFF | TGTGCCAGCAGCGCACTAGCGGGAGGAGGGGATGAGCAGTTCTTC | TRBJ2-1 | 15 | TRBV9 | - | TRBD2
CASSFQGAQVSYEQYF | TGCGCCAGCAGCTTTCAGGGGGCGCAGGTGTCCTACGAGCAGTACTTC | TRBJ2-7 | 16 | TRBV5-1 | - | TRBD1
CASSADRLNEKLFF | TGTGCCAGCAGCGCCGACAGACTTAATGAAAAACTGTTTTTT | TRBJ1-4 | 14 | TRBV5-6 | - | -
CASSASGTDTQYF | TGTGCCAGCAGCGCCAGCGGGACAGATACGCAGTATTTT | TRBJ2-3 | 13 | TRBV7-2 | - | -
CASSHGTGYYGYTF | TGTGCCAGCAGTCACGGGACAGGGTACTATGGCTACACCTTC | TRBJ1-2 | 14 | TRBV6-5 | few | TRBD1
CASSLKFPGHIALGEKLFF | TGTGCCAGCAGTTTAAAATTCCCGGGACATATAGCGCTCGGGGAAAAACTGTTTTTT | TRBJ1-4 | 19 | TRBV27 | once | -
CAILYRGRNIQYF | TGTGCCATCCTATACAGGGGGAGAAACATTCAGTACTTC | TRBJ2-4 | 13 | TRBV2 | - | TRBD1
CASRKQGDTEAFF | TGTGCCAGCAGGAAACAGGGGGACACTGAAGCTTTCTTT | TRBJ1-1 | 13 | TRBV7-3 | - | TRBD1
CASRRLALSTDTQYF | TGTGCCAGCAGACGACTAGCGCTGAGCACAGATACGCAGTATTTT | TRBJ2-3 | 15 | TRBV6-1 | - | TRBD2
CASSRKQGFSSYNSPLHF | TGCGCCAGCAGCAGGAAACAGGGGTTCAGCTCCTATAATTCACCCCTCCACTTT | TRBJ1-6 | 18 | TRBV5-1 | once | TRBD1
CASSYSWDRGQVYTF | TGTGCCAGCAGTTACTCCTGGGACAGGGGACAGGTCTACACCTTC | TRBJ1-2 | 15 | TRBV6-5 | - | TRBD1
CASNRGFGNQPQHF | TGTGCCAGCAACAGGGGATTCGGCAATCAGCCCCAGCATTTT | TRBJ1-5 | 14 | TRBV2 | few | TRBD1
CASSLRGFNTDTQYF | TGTGCCAGCAGTTTAAGAGGATTCAACACAGATACGCAGTATTTT | TRBJ2-3 | 15 | TRBV27 | - | -
CSVRGLADYEQYF | TGCAGCGTTCGTGGGCTAGCCGACTACGAGCAGTACTTC | TRBJ2-7 | 13 | TRBV29-1 | once | -
CASSSIGRGEQFF | TGTGCCAGCAGTTCCATCGGGCGGGGTGAGCAGTTCTTC | TRBJ2-1 | 13 | TRBV27 | - | -
CASSPLGGEQYF | TGTGCCAGCAGTCCTTTGGGGGGGGAGCAGTACTTC | TRBJ2-7 | 12 | TRBV27 | - | TRBD2
CASSWRGAGGADTQYF | TGTGCCAGCAGCTGGCGGGGGGCAGGGGGTGCAGATACGCAGTATTTT | TRBJ2-3 | 16 | TRBV7-2 | - | -
CASSLRDRYEQYF | TGTGCCAGCTCACTGCGGGACAGGTACGAGCAGTACTTC | TRBJ2-7 | 13 | TRBV18 | - | TRBD1
CASSPSGTPPYEQYF | TGCGCCAGCAGTCCGTCCGGGACACCTCCCTACGAGCAGTACTTC | TRBJ2-7 | 15 | TRBV4-1 | - | -
CASSEVRRGNEAFF | TGTGCCAGCAGTGAGGTGAGGAGGGGCAATGAAGCTTTCTTT | TRBJ1-1 | 14 | TRBV6-1 | few | -
CASSYERGIYEQYF | TGTGCCAGCAGTTACGAGCGGGGTATCTACGAGCAGTACTTC | TRBJ2-7 | 14 | TRBV6-5 | - | TRBD2
CSVMDRAGYEQYF | TGCAGCGTAATGGACAGGGCGGGCTACGAGCAGTACTTC | TRBJ2-7 | 13 | TRBV29-1 | - | TRBD1
CASSPREKETQYF | TGTGCCAGCTCACCACGAGAGAAAGAGACCCAGTACTTC | TRBJ2-5 | 13 | TRBV18 | - | -
CASSLAGGTYNEQFF | TGCGCCAGCAGCTTAGCGGGAGGGACCTACAATGAGCAGTTCTTC | TRBJ2-1 | 15 | TRBV5-1 | - | TRBD2
CAWSSGGSGANVLTF | TGTGCCTGGAGCTCGGGGGGCTCTGGGGCCAACGTCCTGACTTTC | TRBJ2-6 | 15 | TRBV30 | - | TRBD2
CASSEPEGAHYEQYF | TGTGCCAGCAGTGAGCCCGAGGGGGCCCACTACGAGCAGTACTTC | TRBJ2-7 | 15 | TRBV6-1 | - | TRBD1
CASRLQGNYNSPLHF | TGTGCCAGCAGGCTACAGGGAAACTATAATTCACCCCTCCACTTT | TRBJ1-6 | 15 | TRBV2 | few | -